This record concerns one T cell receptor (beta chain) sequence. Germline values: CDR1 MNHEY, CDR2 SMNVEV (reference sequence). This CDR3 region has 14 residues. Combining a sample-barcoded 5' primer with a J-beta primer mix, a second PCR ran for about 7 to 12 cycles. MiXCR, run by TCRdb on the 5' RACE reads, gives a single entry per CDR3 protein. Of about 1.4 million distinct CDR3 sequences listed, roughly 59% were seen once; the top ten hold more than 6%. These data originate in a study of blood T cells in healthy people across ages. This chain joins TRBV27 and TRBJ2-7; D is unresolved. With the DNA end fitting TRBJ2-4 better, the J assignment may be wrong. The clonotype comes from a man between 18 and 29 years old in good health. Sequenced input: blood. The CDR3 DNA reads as TGTGCCAGCTCCCCCCTGGGGTACCGAGACATTCAGTACTTC. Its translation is CASSPLGYRDIQYF.